The 24 T cell receptor beta chains given below trace back to one sample, sequenced in a study of cytomegalovirus exposure and HLA in healthy donors. In the PCR, 60 Vbeta and 13 Jbeta primers were used. The method was immunoSEQ multiplex PCR; TCRdb's version includes in-frame clones alone and lacks a portion of them. The table lists fewer than 200,000 clones, about 80% of them singletons, with 0.5% to 0.55% in the top ten. The sample was PBMCs. The receptors come from a woman in her 50s in good health and CMV-seronegative.

V gene TRBV7-9 combines with J gene TRBJ2-2, with 7 bases lining up with TRBD2. CDR3 size: 14 residues. The germline V gene encodes CDR1 SEHNR and CDR2 FQNEAQ (reference sequence). J gave up 5 bases and V 3 bases, and 3 bases lay outside the gene matches. CDR3 residues: CASSLGGATGELFF. CDR3 coding DNA: TGTGCCAGCAGCTTGGGAGGGGCAACCGGGGAGCTGTTTTTT. Full variable domain (rest looked up from reference TRBV7-9 and TRBJ2-2): DTGVSQNPRHKITKRGQNVTFRCDPISEHNRLYWYRQTLGQGPEFLTYFQNEAQLEKSRLLSDRFSAERPKGSFSTLEIQRTEQGDSAMYLCASSLGGATGELFFGEGSRLTVL.

V gene TRBV11-3 combines with J gene TRBJ2-5; 7 nucleotides align to TRBD1. This CDR3 region has 15 residues. Germline trimming cut 9 bases from V and 2 bases from J; bases unmatched to any gene: 12. Germline loops: CDR1 SGHNT, CDR2 YENEEA. The CDR3 protein is CARSDLRDRQETQYF. CDR3 DNA: TGTGCCAGGAGCGATCTCCGGGACAGACAAGAGACCCAGTACTTC.

The genes are TRBV9 and TRBJ2-2; D perhaps matches TRBD1 (5 bases). Per germline, CDR1 SGDLS and CDR2 YYNGEE. Deletions cut 1 base from V and 0 bases from J, with 10 bases between. The length of the CDR3 is 16 residues. The CDR3 region has the DNA TGTGCCAGCAGCGTATGGGGCGGAACGAACACCGGGGAGCTGTTTTTT. Translating it yields CASSVWGGTNTGELFF.

Concerning this clone: This same CDR3 is encoded by further DNA sequences in the sample. The rearrangement links TRBV2 to TRBJ2-5, with 9 bases aligning to TRBD1. V shed 6 bases, J shed 4 bases, and the junction held 0 bases outside the gene matches. The CDR3 extends over 12 amino acids. The germline V gene has CDR1 SNHLY and CDR2 FYNNEI. The CDR3 is CASRDRGETQYF. The CDR3 region has the DNA TGTGCCAGCAGGGACAGGGGAGAGACCCAGTACTTC. Using reference TRBV2 and TRBJ2-5 for the parts outside the CDR3, the full variable domain is EPEVTQTPSHQVTQMGQEVILRCVPISNHLYFYWYRQILGQKVEFLVSFYNNEISEKSEIFDDQFSVERPDGSNFTLKIRSTKLEDSAMYFCASRDRGETQYFGPGTRLLVL.

The chain joins TRBV18 to TRBJ1-2, with 7 bases that match TRBD1. CDR1 and CDR2 (germline): KGHSH, LQKENI. The CDR3 is 13 amino acids. The V gene end was trimmed by 2 bases and the J gene end by 4 bases; junction bases not matched to a gene: 1. The CDR3 is CASSPTGVYGYTF. CDR3 sequence (DNA): TGTGCCAGCTCACCAACAGGGGTCTATGGCTACACCTTC. Supplemented by reference TRBV18 and TRBJ1-2, the full variable domain reads NAGVMQNPRHLVRRRGQEARLRCSPMKGHSHVYWYRQLPEEGLKFMVYLQKENIIDESGMPKERFSAEFPKEGPSILRIQQVVRGDSAAYFCASSPTGVYGYTFGSGTRLTVV.

The chain uses TRBV28 and TRBJ1-2; D ambiguous. The V gene's germline CDR1 is MDHEN and CDR2 SYDVKM. Trimming took off 7 bases at V and 5 bases at J, with 8 bases between the two ends. The CDR3 has 11 amino acids. In DNA form, the CDR3 reads TGTGCCAGCAATGGCGGGTATGGCTACACCTTC. This gives the protein CASNGGYGYTF.

The chain carries TRBV19 and TRBJ2-1; TRBD2 agrees at 10 bases. This CDR3 has 16 residues. Unmatched junction bases numbered 7, after V lost 1 base and J lost 7 bases. The germline gives CDR1 LNHDA, CDR2 SQIVND (reference sequence). In DNA form, the CDR3 reads TGTGCCAGTAGTATAGGACAGCGGGGGGGCCATAATGAGCAGTTCTTC. This encodes CASSIGQRGGHNEQFF.

V and J are TRBV5-4 and TRBJ2-7; the match to TRBD1 covers 8 bases. CDR3 size: 15 residues. Per germline, CDR1 SGHNT and CDR2 YYREEE (reference sequence). Unmatched junction bases numbered 7, after V lost 0 bases and J lost 5 bases. Written as DNA, the CDR3 is TGTGCCAGCAGCTTGGATGGGGGACAGGTCCACGAGCAGTACTTC. Translation: CASSLDGGQVHEQYF.

This chain connects TRBV27 to TRBJ1-1, with D perhaps matching TRBD1 (5 bases). The V end lost 4 bases, the J end lost 7 bases, and 10 bases lay between the germline ends. There are 12 residues in the CDR3. Germline values: CDR1 MNHEY, CDR2 SMNVEV (reference sequence). The CDR3 DNA reads TGTGCCAGCAGTTCTCTCAGGGATGAAGCTTTCTTT. This gives the protein CASSSLRDEAFF.

This clone was counted once. The gene calls are TRBV9 and TRBJ2-3, with 8 bases identical to TRBD2. Trimming took 4 bases from V and 0 from J; bases not matched to a gene: 7. CDR3 length: 16 amino acids. Germline V gene lookup returns CDR1 SGDLS and CDR2 YYNGEE. Here the CDR3 DNA reads TGTGCCAGCAGCCCACAAGCGGGGGCTAGCACAGATACGCAGTATTTT. Residues: CASSPQAGASTDTQYF.

A note on this clone: The junction differs from germline at one of its ends, possibly a read error. V and J are TRBV9 and TRBJ2-4, with a weak D call TRBD2 (5 bases). CDR3 length: 16 residues. Germline loops: CDR1 SGDLS, CDR2 YYNGEE. The CDR3, as DNA: TGTGCCAGCAGCGTAGGAGGGAGCCTAGCCAAAAACAGTCAGTACTTC. This gives the protein CASSVGGSLAKNSQYF.

The gene calls are TRBV7-9 and TRBJ2-2; D is unclear. The CDR3 runs to 15 residues. Trimming stripped 8 bases from V and 4 bases from J, with 17 bases between. The germline CDR1 and CDR2 sequences are SEHNR and FQNEAQ (reference sequence). This chain's CDR3 is CASPDGDLVTGELFF. As DNA, the CDR3 is TGTGCCAGCCCCGACGGAGACCTCGTCACCGGGGAGCTGTTTTTT.

Turning to this clone: In the same sample, other DNA sequences code for this CDR3. The chain recombines TRBV5-1 with TRBJ1-2, with 7 positions matching TRBD1. V lost 4 bases, J lost 2 bases, and 2 bases stayed unmatched. From germline, CDR1 is SGHRS and CDR2 YFSETQ. This CDR3 is built from 13 residues. The CDR3 bases are TGCGCCAGCAGCCTGGGACAGAACTATGGCTACACCTTC. As protein: CASSLGQNYGYTF.

V gene TRBV20-1 combines with J gene TRBJ2-1, with a weak D call TRBD2 (5 bases). The CDR3 loop spans 10 amino acids. Germline V lookup: CDR1 DFQATT, CDR2 SNEGSKA (reference sequence). Trimming pared 7 bases from V and 4 bases from J, leaving 5 bases between. The CDR3 DNA is TGCAGTGGCGGGTACAATGAGCAGTTCTTC. Translating it yields CSGGYNEQFF.

V and J are TRBV4-3 and TRBJ2-1; D may be TRBD2 (7 bases). This CDR3 has 15 residues. Trimming took off 4 bases at V and 5 bases at J, with 15 bases between the two ends. Germline V lookup: CDR1 LGHNA, CDR2 YSLEER. For the CDR3, the DNA is TGCGCCAGCAGCCCGAGGGGGGGGCCCGACAATGAGCAGTTCTTC. Encoded protein: CASSPRGGPDNEQFF.

A single count supports this clone. The junction shows a germline mismatch at one end, possibly a read error. The same CDR3 is also encoded by other DNA sequences in this sample. The rearrangement joins TRBV5-1 to TRBJ2-5; D may be TRBD2 (6 bases). The CDR3 has 16 residues. The germline CDR1 and CDR2 sequences are SGHRS and YFSETQ. This chain's CDR3 is CASSLGGAGLQETQYF. The DNA of the CDR3 is TGCGCCAGTAGCTTGGGCGGGGCAGGATTACAAGAGACCCAGTACTTC.

This clone occurred a few times. The chain has TRBV6-5 and TRBJ2-1; D might be TRBD2 (6 bases). The CDR3 is 11 residues long. Trimming took 7 bases from V and 13 from J, leaving 14 bases between them. Germline V CDR1 and CDR2: MNHEY, SVGAGI. The CDR3 protein is CASKWGLLQFF. The CDR3 region has the DNA TGTGCCAGCAAATGGGGACTTTTACAGTTCTTC.

This chain joins TRBV2 and TRBJ1-5, with D unclear. CDR3 size: 14 residues. Trimming took 4 bases from V and 1 from J, leaving 8 bases between them. Germline V CDR1 and CDR2: SNHLY, FYNNEI. Here the CDR3 reads CASSGVASNQPQHF. DNA for the CDR3: TGTGCCAGCAGTGGTGTGGCAAGCAATCAGCCCCAGCATTTT.

This chain joins TRBV7-6 and TRBJ2-7; TRBD2 is a possible D gene (5 bases). The V and J ends lost 5 bases and 10 bases respectively, with 15 bases between them. Germline CDR1 and CDR2: SGHVS and FNYEAQ. The CDR3 is 12 amino acids. CDR3 nucleotides: TGTGCCAGCAGCACAAGAACCGGGGAACAGTACTTC. Its protein is CASSTRTGEQYF.

This chain connects TRBV28 to TRBJ2-7; tentative D call: TRBD2 (6 bases). The CDR3 has 13 residues. Germline V gene sequence: CDR1 MDHEN, CDR2 SYDVKM. Trimming pared 8 bases from V and 9 bases from J, leaving 20 bases between. In DNA, the CDR3 is TGTGCCAGCCGGGACTCCACTTCCAAAGTGCAGTACTTC. This codes for CASRDSTSKVQYF.

This chain connects TRBV6-5 to TRBJ2-7; the match to TRBD1 covers 9 bases. CDR3 length: 13 amino acids. Germline-derived CDR1 and CDR2 are MNHEY and SVGAGI. V lost 8 bases to trimming and J lost 3 bases; unmatched junction nucleotides: 5. CDR3 nucleotide sequence: TGTGCCAGCTCGGGACAGGGTCTCTACGAGCAGTACTTC. It encodes CASSGQGLYEQYF.

This rearrangement joins TRBV14 to TRBJ1-3; TRBD1 agrees at 8 bases. Trimming cost V 4 bases and J 0 bases; bases outside gene matches: 14. The CDR3 totals 19 residues. Germline V gene lookup returns CDR1 SGHDN and CDR2 FVKESK. CDR3 residues: CASSPIRNNRGTSGNTIYF. CDR3 nucleotide sequence: TGTGCCAGCAGCCCTATTCGGAACAACAGGGGGACCTCTGGAAACACCATATATTTT.

The chain joins TRBV29-1 to TRBJ1-1; no clear D gene. This CDR3 region has 13 residues. V lost 3 bases and J 4 bases, leaving 12 bases between the germline ends. Germline loops: CDR1 SQVTM, CDR2 ANQGSEA. In DNA, the CDR3 is TGCAGCGTTGAGGAGGTAGAGGCCACTGAAGCTTTCTTT. This sequence encodes CSVEEVEATEAFF.

V gene TRBV5-1 combines with J gene TRBJ2-2; 7 nucleotides agree with TRBD2. With 0 bases clipped from V and 5 bases from J, the junction kept 7 bases outside the gene matches. Germline CDR1 and CDR2: SGHRS and YFSETQ. The CDR3 has 16 amino acids. CDR3 loop: CASSLAGQRGTGELFF. The CDR3 DNA reads as TGCGCCAGCAGCTTGGCTGGGCAGCGGGGAACCGGGGAGCTGTTTTTT.